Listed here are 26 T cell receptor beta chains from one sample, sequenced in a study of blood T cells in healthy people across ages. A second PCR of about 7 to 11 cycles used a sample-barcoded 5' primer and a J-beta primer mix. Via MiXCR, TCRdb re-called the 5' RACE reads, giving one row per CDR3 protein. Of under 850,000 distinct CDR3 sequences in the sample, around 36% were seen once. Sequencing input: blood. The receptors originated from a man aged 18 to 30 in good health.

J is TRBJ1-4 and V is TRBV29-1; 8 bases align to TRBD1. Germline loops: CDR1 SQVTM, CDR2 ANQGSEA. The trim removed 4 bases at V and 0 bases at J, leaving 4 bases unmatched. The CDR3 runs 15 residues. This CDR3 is CSVGYRGATNEKLFF. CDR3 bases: TGCAGCGTTGGCTACAGGGGGGCAACTAATGAAAAACTGTTTTTT. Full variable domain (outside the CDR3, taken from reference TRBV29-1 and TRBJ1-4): SAVISQKPSRDICQRGTSLTIQCQVDSQVTMMFWYRQQPGQSLTLIATANQGSEATYESGFVIDKFPISRPNLTFSTLTVSNMSPEDSSIYLCSVGYRGATNEKLFFGSGTQLSVL.

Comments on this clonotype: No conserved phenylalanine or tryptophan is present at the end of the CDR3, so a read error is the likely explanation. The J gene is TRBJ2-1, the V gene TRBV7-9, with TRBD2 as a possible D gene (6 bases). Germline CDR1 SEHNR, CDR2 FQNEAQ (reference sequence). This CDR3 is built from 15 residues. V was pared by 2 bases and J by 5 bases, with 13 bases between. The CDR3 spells CASSLRGRGDNEQFS. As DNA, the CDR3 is TGTGCCAGCAGCTTACGGGGGAGAGGCGACAATGAGCAGTTCTCC.

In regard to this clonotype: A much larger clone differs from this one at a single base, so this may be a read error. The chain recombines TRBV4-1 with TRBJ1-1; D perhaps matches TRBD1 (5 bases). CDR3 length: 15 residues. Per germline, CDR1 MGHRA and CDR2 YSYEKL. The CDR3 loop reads CPSSQVQGGNTEAFF. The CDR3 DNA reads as TGCCCCAGCAGCCAAGTGCAGGGTGGAAACACTGAAGCTTTCTTT.

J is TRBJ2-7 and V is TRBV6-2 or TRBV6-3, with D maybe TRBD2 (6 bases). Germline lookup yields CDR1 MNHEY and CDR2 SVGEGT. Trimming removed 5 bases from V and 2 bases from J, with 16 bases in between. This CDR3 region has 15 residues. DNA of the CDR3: TGTGCCAGCAGTCTCTTCCGGGACTCGACCTACGAGCAGTACTTC. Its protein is CASSLFRDSTYEQYF.

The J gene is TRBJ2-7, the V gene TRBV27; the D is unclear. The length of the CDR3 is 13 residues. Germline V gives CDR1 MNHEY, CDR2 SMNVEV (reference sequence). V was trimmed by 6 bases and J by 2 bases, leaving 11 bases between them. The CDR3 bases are TGTGCCAGCAGCCCCGGAATGACCTACGAGCAGTACTTC. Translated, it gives CASSPGMTYEQYF.

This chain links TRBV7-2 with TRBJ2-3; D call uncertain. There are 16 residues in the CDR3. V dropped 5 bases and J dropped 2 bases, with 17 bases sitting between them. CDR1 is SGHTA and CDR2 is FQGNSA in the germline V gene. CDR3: CASSPQVATLTDTQYF. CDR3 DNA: TGTGCCAGCAGCCCCCAGGTGGCTACGCTCACAGATACGCAGTATTTT.

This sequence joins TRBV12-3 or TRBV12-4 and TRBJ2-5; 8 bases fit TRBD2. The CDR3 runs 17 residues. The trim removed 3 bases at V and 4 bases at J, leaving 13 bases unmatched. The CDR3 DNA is TGTGCCAGCAGTTTTGGGCCGGGGGGGTCAATCCGAGAGACCCAGTACTTC. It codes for CASSFGPGGSIRETQYF.

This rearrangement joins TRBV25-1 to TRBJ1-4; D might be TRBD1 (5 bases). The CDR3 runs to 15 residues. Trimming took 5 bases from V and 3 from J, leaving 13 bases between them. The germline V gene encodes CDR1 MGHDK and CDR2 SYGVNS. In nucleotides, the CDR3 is TGTGCCAGCAGTCCTCGGGGGGAGCCTAATGAAAAACTGTTTTTT. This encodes CASSPRGEPNEKLFF. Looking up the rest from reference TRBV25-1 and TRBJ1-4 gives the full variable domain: EADIYQTPRYLVIGTGKKITLECSQTMGHDKMYWYQQDPGMELHLIHYSYGVNSTEKGDLSSESTVSRIRTEHFPLTLESARPSHTSQYLCASSPRGEPNEKLFFGSGTQLSVL.

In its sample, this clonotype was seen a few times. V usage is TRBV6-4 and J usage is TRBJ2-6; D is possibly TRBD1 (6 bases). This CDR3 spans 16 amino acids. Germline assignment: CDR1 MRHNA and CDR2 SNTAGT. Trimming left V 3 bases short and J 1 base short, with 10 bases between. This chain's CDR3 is CASSEGQLSGANVLTF. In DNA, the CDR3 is TGTGCCAGCAGTGAAGGACAGCTATCTGGGGCCAACGTCCTGACTTTC.

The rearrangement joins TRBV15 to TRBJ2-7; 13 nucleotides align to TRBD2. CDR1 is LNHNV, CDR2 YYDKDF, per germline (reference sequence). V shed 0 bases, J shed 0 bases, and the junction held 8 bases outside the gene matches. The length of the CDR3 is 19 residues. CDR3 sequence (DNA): TGTGCCACCAGCAGAGATAGGGGACTAGCGGGGCCTAGCTCCTACGAGCAGTACTTC. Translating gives CATSRDRGLAGPSSYEQYF.

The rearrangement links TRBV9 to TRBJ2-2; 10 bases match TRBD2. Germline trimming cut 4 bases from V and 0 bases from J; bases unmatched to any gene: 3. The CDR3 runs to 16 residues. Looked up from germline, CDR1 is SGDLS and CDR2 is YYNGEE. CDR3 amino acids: CASSLTSGANTGELFF. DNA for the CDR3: TGTGCCAGCAGCCTTACTAGCGGGGCGAACACCGGGGAGCTGTTTTTT. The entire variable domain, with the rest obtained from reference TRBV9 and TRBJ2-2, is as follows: DSGVTQTPKHLITATGQRVTLRCSPRSGDLSVYWYQQSLDQGLQFLIQYYNGEERAKGNILERFSAQQFPDLHSELNLSSLELGDSALYFCASSLTSGANTGELFFGEGSRLTVL.

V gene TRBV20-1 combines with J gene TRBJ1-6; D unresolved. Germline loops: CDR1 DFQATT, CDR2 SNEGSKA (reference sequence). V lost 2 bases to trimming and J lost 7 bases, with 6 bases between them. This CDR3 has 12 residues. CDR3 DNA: TGCAGTGCTAGATACGCCAATTCACCCCTCCACTTT. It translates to CSARYANSPLHF.

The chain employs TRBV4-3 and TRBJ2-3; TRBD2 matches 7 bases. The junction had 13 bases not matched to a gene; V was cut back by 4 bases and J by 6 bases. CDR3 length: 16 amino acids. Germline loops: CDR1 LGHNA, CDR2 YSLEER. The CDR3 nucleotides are TGCGCCAGCAGCCGCGATCGACTAGCAGGGCTTGATACGCAGTATTTT. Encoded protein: CASSRDRLAGLDTQYF.

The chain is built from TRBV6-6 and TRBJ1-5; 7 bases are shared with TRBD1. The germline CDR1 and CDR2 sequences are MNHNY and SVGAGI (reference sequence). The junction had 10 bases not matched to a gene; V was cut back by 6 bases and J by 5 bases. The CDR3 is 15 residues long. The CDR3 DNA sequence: TGTGCCAGCAGAGATAGACAGGGCTTGCATCAGCCCCAGCATTTT. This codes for CASRDRQGLHQPQHF.

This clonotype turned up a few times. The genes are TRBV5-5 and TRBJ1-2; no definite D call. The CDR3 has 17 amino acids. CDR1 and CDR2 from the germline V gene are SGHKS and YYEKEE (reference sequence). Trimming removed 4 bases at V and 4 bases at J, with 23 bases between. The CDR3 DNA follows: TGTGCCAGCAGCCCCTCCCGTGAGGCAGCCTCAATCTATGGCTACACCTTC. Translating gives CASSPSREAASIYGYTF.

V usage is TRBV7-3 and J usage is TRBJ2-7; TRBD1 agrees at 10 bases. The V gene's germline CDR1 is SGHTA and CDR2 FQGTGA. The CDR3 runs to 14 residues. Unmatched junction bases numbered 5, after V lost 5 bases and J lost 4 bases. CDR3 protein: CASSRGTGVYEQYF. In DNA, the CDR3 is TGTGCCAGCAGCCGCGGGACAGGGGTTTACGAGCAGTACTTC. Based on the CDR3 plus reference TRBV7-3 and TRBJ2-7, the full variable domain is GAGVSQTPSNKVTEKGKYVELRCDPISGHTALYWYRQSLGQGPEFLIYFQGTGAADDSGLPNDRFFAVRPEGSVSTLKIQRTERGDSAVYLCASSRGTGVYEQYFGPGTRLTVT.

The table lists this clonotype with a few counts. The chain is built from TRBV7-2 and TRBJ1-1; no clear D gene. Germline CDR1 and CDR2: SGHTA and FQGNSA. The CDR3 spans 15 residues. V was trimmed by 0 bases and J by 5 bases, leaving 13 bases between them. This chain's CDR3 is CASSLALFPVTEAFF. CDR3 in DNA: TGTGCCAGCAGCTTAGCGCTGTTTCCAGTAACTGAAGCTTTCTTT.

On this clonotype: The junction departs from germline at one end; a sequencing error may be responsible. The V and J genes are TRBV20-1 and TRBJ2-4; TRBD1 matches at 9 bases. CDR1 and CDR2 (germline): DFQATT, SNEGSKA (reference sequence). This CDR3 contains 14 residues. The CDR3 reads CSAPGQGFENIRYF. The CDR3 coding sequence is TGCAGTGCGCCGGGACAGGGATTTGAGAACATTCGGTACTTC.

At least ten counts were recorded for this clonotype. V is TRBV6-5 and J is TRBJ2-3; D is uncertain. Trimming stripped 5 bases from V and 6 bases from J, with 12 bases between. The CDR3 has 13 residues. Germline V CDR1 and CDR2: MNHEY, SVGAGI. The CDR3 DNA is TGTGCCAGCAGTCCCGGCTTGTTGGATACGCAGTATTTT. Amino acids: CASSPGLLDTQYF.

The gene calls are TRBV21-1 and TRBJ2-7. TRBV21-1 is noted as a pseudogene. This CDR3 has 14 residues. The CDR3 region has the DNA TGTGCCAGCAGCAGAGAACTCAGCTCCTACGAGCAGTACTTC. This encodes CASSRELSSYEQYF.

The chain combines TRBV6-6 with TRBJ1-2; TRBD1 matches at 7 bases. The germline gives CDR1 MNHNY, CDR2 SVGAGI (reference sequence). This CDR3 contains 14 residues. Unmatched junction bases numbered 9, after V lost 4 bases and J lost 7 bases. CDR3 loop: CASSSGTDLGGYTF. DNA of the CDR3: TGTGCCAGCAGTTCCGGGACAGACTTGGGTGGCTACACCTTC.

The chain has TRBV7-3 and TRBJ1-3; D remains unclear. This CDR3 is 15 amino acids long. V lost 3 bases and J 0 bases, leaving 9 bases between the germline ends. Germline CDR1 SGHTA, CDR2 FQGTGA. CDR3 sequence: CASSLDGSSGNTIYF. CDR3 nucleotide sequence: TGTGCCAGCAGCTTGGACGGGAGCTCTGGAAACACCATATATTTT.

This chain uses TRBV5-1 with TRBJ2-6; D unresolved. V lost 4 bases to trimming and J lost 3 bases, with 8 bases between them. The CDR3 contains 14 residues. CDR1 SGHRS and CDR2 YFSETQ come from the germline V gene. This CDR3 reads CASSGLYGANVLTF. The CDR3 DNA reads TGCGCCAGCAGCGGCCTCTATGGGGCCAACGTCCTGACTTTC. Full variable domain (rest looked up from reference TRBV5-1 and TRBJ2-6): KAGVTQTPRYLIKTRGQQVTLSCSPISGHRSVSWYQQTPGQGLQFLFEYFSETQRNKGNFPGRFSGRQFSNSRSEMNVSTLELGDSALYLCASSGLYGANVLTFGAGSRLTVL.

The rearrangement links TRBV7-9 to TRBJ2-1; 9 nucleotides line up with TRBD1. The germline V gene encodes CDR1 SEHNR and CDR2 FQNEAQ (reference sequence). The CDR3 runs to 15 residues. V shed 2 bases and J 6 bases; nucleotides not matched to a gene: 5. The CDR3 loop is CASSLIGQGFNEQFF. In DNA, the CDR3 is TGTGCCAGCAGCTTAATCGGACAGGGGTTCAATGAGCAGTTCTTC.

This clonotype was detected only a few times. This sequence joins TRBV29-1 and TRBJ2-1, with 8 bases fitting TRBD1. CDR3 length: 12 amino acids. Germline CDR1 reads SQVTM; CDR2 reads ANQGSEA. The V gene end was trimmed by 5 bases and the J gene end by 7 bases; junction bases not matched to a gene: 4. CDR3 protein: CSVTGGKNEQFF. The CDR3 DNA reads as TGCAGCGTTACAGGGGGGAAGAATGAGCAGTTCTTC.

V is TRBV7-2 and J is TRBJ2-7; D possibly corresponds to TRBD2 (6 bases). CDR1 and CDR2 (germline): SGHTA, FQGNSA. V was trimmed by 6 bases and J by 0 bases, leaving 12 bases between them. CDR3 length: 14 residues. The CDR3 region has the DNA TGTGCCAGCAGACCAGGAGGGTCCTCCTACGAGCAGTACTTC. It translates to CASRPGGSSYEQYF. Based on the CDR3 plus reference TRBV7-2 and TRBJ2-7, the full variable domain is GAGVSQSPSNKVTEKGKDVELRCDPISGHTALYWYRQSLGQGLEFLIYFQGNSAPDKSGLPSDRFSAERTGGSVSTLTIQRTQQEDSAVYLCASRPGGSSYEQYFGPGTRLTVT.